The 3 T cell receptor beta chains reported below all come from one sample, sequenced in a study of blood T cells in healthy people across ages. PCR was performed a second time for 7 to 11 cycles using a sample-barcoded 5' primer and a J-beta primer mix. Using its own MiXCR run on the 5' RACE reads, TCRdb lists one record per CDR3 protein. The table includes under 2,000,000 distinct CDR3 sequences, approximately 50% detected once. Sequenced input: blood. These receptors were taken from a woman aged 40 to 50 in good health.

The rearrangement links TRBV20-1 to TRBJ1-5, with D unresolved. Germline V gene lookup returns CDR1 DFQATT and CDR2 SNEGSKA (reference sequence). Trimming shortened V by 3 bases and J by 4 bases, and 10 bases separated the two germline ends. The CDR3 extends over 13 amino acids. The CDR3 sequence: CSASSGFNQPQHF. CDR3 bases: TGCAGTGCTAGTTCGGGGTTTAATCAGCCCCAGCATTTT.

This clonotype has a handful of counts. The chain's CDR3 is CASSLLAGRPDTQYF. The CDR3 DNA follows: TGTGCCAGCAGTCTACTAGCGGGGAGACCAGATACGCAGTATTTT. The chain links TRBV6-2 or TRBV6-3 to TRBJ2-3, with 10 bases aligning to TRBD2. This CDR3 spans 15 amino acids. Germline loops: CDR1 MNHEY, CDR2 SVGEGT. The J segment lost 4 bases and the V segment lost 5 bases, leaving 6 bases of the junction unmatched.

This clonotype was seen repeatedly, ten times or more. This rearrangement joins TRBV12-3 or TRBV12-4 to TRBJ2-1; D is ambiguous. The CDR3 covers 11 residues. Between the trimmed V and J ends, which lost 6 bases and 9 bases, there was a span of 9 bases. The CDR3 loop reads CASSFLGEQFF. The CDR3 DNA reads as TGTGCCAGCAGCTTCTTGGGTGAGCAGTTCTTC.